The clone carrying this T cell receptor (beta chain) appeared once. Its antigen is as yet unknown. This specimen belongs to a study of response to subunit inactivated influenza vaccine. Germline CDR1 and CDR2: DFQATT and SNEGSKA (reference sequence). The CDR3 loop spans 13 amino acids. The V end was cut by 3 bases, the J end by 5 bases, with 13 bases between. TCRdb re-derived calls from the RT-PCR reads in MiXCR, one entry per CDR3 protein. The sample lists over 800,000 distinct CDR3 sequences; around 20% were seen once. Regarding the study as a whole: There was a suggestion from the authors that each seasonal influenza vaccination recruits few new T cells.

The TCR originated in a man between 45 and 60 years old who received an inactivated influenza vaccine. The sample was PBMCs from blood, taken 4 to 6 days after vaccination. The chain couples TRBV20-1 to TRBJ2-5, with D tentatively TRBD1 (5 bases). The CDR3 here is CSASIGARETQYF. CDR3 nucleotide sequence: TGCAGTGCTAGTATAGGGGCTCGGGAGACCCAGTACTTC.